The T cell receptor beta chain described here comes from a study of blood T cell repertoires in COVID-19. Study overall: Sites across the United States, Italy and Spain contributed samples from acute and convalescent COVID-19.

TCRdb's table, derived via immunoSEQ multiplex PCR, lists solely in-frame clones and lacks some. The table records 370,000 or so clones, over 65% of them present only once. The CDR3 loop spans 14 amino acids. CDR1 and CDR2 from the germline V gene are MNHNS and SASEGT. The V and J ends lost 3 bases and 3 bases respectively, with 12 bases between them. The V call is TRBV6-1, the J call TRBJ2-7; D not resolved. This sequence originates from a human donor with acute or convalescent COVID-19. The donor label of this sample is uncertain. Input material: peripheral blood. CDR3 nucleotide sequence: TGTGCCAGCAGTGATGTAGCTCCCCTCTACGAGCAGTACTTC. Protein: CASSDVAPLYEQYF.